The 10 T cell receptor beta chains below all came from one sample that was sequenced in a study of T cells after yellow fever vaccination. TCRdb itself ran the 5' RACE reads through MiXCR, one entry per CDR3 protein. This repertoire shows 300,000 to 400,000 distinct CDR3 sequences, around 6.4% found once; its top ten account for 15%. Sequencing used PBMCs, obtained 5 days after the yellow fever booster vaccination. These receptors all stem from a man in his thirties or forties who received the YFV17D yellow fever vaccine.

This clonotype has only a few counts. The V call is TRBV4-3, the J call TRBJ2-2; perhaps TRBD2 as D (5 bases). The CDR3 extends over 15 amino acids. Trimming took 0 bases from V and 4 from J, leaving 9 bases between them. The germline V gene encodes CDR1 LGHNA and CDR2 YSLEER. The CDR3 nucleotides are TGCGCCAGCAGCCAAGATCTCCTAGCCACCGGGGAGCTGTTTTTT. This encodes CASSQDLLATGELFF.

The rearrangement uses TRBV11-2 and TRBJ2-7; D is uncertain. Germline V gene lookup returns CDR1 SGHAT and CDR2 FQNNGV. The CDR3 spans 14 residues. V was clipped by 6 bases and J by 3 bases, with 15 bases between them. The CDR3: CASRAQTVFYEQYF. The CDR3 nucleotides are TGTGCCAGCAGAGCTCAGACCGTGTTCTACGAGCAGTACTTC.

This chain joins TRBV18 and TRBJ2-1; D gene uncertain. CDR1 KGHSH and CDR2 LQKENI come from the germline V gene. This CDR3 comprises 16 residues. Deletions cut 2 bases from V and 4 bases from J, with 15 bases between. CDR3 DNA: TGTGCCAGCTCACCATCCCCAGGCGGAGTTTACAATGAGCAGTTCTTC. Amino acids: CASSPSPGGVYNEQFF.

Only a few counts were recorded for this clonotype. The chain uses TRBV11-3 and TRBJ2-3, with 8 bases fitting TRBD2. Trimming removed 2 bases from V and 5 bases from J; junction bases left unmatched: 0. This CDR3 comprises 13 residues. CDR1 is SGHNT, CDR2 YENEEA, per germline. CDR3 coding DNA: TGTGCCAGCAGCTTACTAGCGGGAGATACGCAGTATTTT. Translating gives CASSLLAGDTQYF.

The CDR3 protein is CASSPGGFLAKNIQYF. Here the CDR3 DNA reads TGTGCCAGCAGCCCGGGGGGGTTCCTAGCCAAAAACATTCAGTACTTC. The chain recombines TRBV9 with TRBJ2-4; TRBD2 matches at 8 bases. Trimming removed 4 bases from V and 0 bases from J; junction bases left unmatched: 6. CDR3 length: 16 amino acids. Germline lookup yields CDR1 SGDLS and CDR2 YYNGEE.

The chain uses TRBV20-1 and TRBJ2-1, with no clear D. This CDR3 contains 12 residues. In germline, CDR1 is DFQATT, CDR2 SNEGSKA (reference sequence). Trimming shortened V by 3 bases and J by 6 bases, and 9 bases separated the two germline ends. The CDR3 is CSASIAFNEQFF. In DNA form, the CDR3 reads TGCAGTGCTAGTATTGCGTTCAATGAGCAGTTCTTC.

The chain employs TRBV10-2 and TRBJ1-1; D uncertain. CDR1 and CDR2 (germline): WSHSY, SAAADI. This CDR3 spans 14 amino acids. The germline V and J ends were trimmed by 6 bases and 5 bases, with 16 bases remaining between them. CDR3 region: CASRQTSLGTEAFF. CDR3 nucleotide sequence: TGCGCCAGCAGGCAGACATCGTTGGGGACTGAAGCTTTCTTT.

This clonotype showed up many times. The CDR3 DNA is TGCGCCAGCAGTCCCGGGACAGGGGCAGATACGCAGTATTTT. It specifies CASSPGTGADTQYF. The rearrangement links TRBV10-1 to TRBJ2-3; TRBD1 matches 10 bases. Germline-derived CDR1 and CDR2 are WNHNN and SYGVQD (reference sequence). This CDR3 has 14 amino acids. The V gene end was trimmed by 5 bases and the J gene end by 4 bases; junction bases not matched to a gene: 3.

At least ten counts were recorded for this clonotype. CDR3 residues: CSATRALGTGREQFF. CDR3 nucleotide sequence: TGCAGTGCCACTCGGGCCTTGGGGACGGGGCGTGAGCAGTTCTTC. The genes are TRBV20-1 and TRBJ2-1, with D perhaps being TRBD1 or TRBD2 (5 bases each). Between the trimmed V and J ends, which lost 6 bases and 9 bases, there was a span of 24 bases. The CDR3 contains 15 residues. Germline V gene lookup returns CDR1 DFQATT and CDR2 SNEGSKA (reference sequence).

CDR3 residues: CASSPGPFYEQYF. CDR3 DNA: TGTGCCAGCAGCCCGGGGCCCTTCTACGAGCAGTACTTC. The V gene is TRBV5-6, the J gene TRBJ2-7; D assignment may be TRBD1 or TRBD2 (5 bases each). Germline V gene data show CDR1 as SGHDT and CDR2 as YYEEEE. The CDR3 has 13 amino acids. V was shortened by 4 bases and J by 3 bases, with 11 bases between the two germline ends.